These 5 T cell receptor beta chains were sequenced from one sample in a study of shared clonotypes between healthy human individuals. TCRdb's table, derived via immunoSEQ multiplex PCR, lists solely in-frame clones and lacks some. The sample yields about 1 million clones, approximately 68% seen once. Source material: memory CD4+ T cells sorted from blood. The subset here: CD45RA-negative fraction. The receptor set was obtained from a man between 18 and 29 years old in good health.

This sequence joins TRBV19 and TRBJ2-1, with TRBD2 matching over 16 bases. The CDR3 spans 20 residues. J lost 0 bases, V lost 4 bases, and 9 bases had no gene match. Germline V gives CDR1 LNHDA, CDR2 SQIVND (reference sequence). The CDR3 nucleotides are TGTGCCAGTAGTACCCTCCCGGGACTAGCGGGAGGGAGCTCCTACAATGAGCAGTTCTTC. It codes for CASSTLPGLAGGSSYNEQFF. Variable domain in full (rest from reference TRBV19 and TRBJ2-1): DGGITQSPKYLFRKEGQNVTLSCEQNLNHDAMYWYRQDPGQGLRLIYYSQIVNDFQKGDIAEGYSVSREKKESFPLTVTSAQKNPTAFYLCASSTLPGLAGGSSYNEQFFGPGTRLTVL.

This clone was observed many times. In the same sample, other DNA sequences code for this CDR3. This sequence joins TRBV14 and TRBJ1-1; weak D call: TRBD1 (5 bases). The germline V and J ends were trimmed by 1 base and 5 bases, with 11 bases remaining between them. The CDR3 extends over 14 amino acids. CDR1 and CDR2 (germline): SGHDN, FVKESK. CDR3 nucleotides: TGTGCCAGCAGCCAAGTCGGGGGACGAACTGAAGCTTTCTTT. Residues: CASSQVGGRTEAFF.

V usage is TRBV14 and J usage is TRBJ2-1; D not certain. Germline V gives CDR1 SGHDN, CDR2 FVKESK. The CDR3 runs to 12 residues. V lost 1 base, J lost 12 bases, and 10 bases lay in between. The DNA for the CDR3 is TGTGCCAGCAGCCAAGCCGACTTACCGCAGTTCTTC. Translated: CASSQADLPQFF.

This clone was seen a few times. V and J are TRBV30 and TRBJ2-3, with D uncertain. Germline-derived CDR1 and CDR2 are GTSNPN and SVGIG (reference sequence). V was clipped by 4 bases and J by 1 base, with 3 bases between them. The CDR3 length is 11 residues. For the CDR3, the DNA is TGTGCCTGGATGGGCACAGATACGCAGTATTTT. This translates into CAWMGTDTQYF. The whole variable domain, remainder taken from reference TRBV30 and TRBJ2-3, is SQTIHQWPATLVQPVGSPLSLECTVEGTSNPNLYWYRQAAGRGLQLLFYSVGIGQISSEVPQNLSASRPQDRQFILSSKKLLLSDSGFYLCAWMGTDTQYFGPGTRLTVL.

CDR3 DNA: TGTGCCAGCAGCTTAGTTGCAGGGAGTGGCTATGGCTACACCTTC. Protein product: CASSLVAGSGYGYTF. The chain is built from TRBV11-2 and TRBJ1-2; a weak D match, TRBD1 (5 bases). The germline V gene has CDR1 SGHAT and CDR2 FQNNGV. This CDR3 contains 15 residues. V was shortened by 1 base and J by 4 bases, with 13 bases between the two germline ends.